The 25 T cell receptor beta chains listed next were all sequenced from one sample in a study of T cell repertoires in cytomegalovirus infection (dated by TCRdb to the late 2010s). Their recognized antigens are unknown. Reads for this sample came from an Illumina HiSeq 1500. TCRdb trimmed the raw reads at Q25, called clones with MiXCR and kept productive beta chains. Here each entry gathers all rows of one CDR3 protein and keeps the most common genes and DNA. This sample holds some 500,000 distinct CDR3 sequences; 30% to 35% were observed only once. The ten largest clones represent 17% of the sample. The treatment or condition label, read with the paper, signifies: in vitro stimulation with specific CMV peptide epitopes to enrich CMV-specific T cells. The material sequenced was cultured PBMCs, taken from culture after CMV antigen stimulation. Receptors originate from a human donor in good health (CMV status not recorded). Some clones in this sample may be carry-over from other donors' samples.

In this sample, this clonotype turned up a few times. The chain links TRBV6-5 to TRBJ1-1; 8 positions agree with TRBD1. V shed 6 bases and J 9 bases; nucleotides not matched to a gene: 6. Germline V gene sequence: CDR1 MNHEY, CDR2 SVGAGI. This CDR3 has 12 amino acids. CDR3: CASSLGQGQAFF. Written as DNA, the CDR3 is TGTGCCAGCAGCCTCGGACAGGGCCAAGCTTTCTTT.

The rearrangement links TRBV7-9 to TRBJ1-5, with a possible D match to TRBD1 (5 bases). The CDR3 loop spans 14 amino acids. Trimming cost V 5 bases and J 7 bases, with 15 bases left between them. Germline CDR1 reads SEHNR; CDR2 reads FQNEAQ (reference sequence). DNA for the CDR3: TGTGCCAGCAGCGGGGGAAATGGGATCCAGCCCCAGCATTTT. This gives the protein CASSGGNGIQPQHF.

This chain joins TRBV12-3 or TRBV12-4 and TRBJ1-1, with D possibly being TRBD1 (5 bases). CDR3 length: 14 amino acids. The V and J ends lost 3 bases and 3 bases respectively, with 11 bases between them. The chain's CDR3 is CASSFEGMDTEAFF. Here the CDR3 DNA reads TGTGCCAGCAGTTTTGAGGGGATGGACACTGAAGCTTTCTTT.

V is TRBV6-2 or TRBV6-3 and J is TRBJ2-1; D may be TRBD2 (6 bases). Trimming left V 2 bases short and J 2 bases short, with 19 bases between. CDR1 and CDR2 from the germline V gene are MNHEY and SVGEGT. This CDR3 comprises 18 residues. The CDR3 is CASSYPKLTSRAYNEQFF. DNA for the CDR3: TGTGCCAGCAGTTACCCCAAACTCACTAGCCGGGCCTACAATGAGCAGTTCTTC.

The chain links TRBV27 to TRBJ2-7, with no clear D. V dropped 5 bases and J dropped 4 bases, with 12 bases sitting between them. This CDR3 comprises 13 residues. Germline V gene sequence: CDR1 MNHEY, CDR2 SMNVEV (reference sequence). The CDR3 sequence is CASSTGPTYEQYV. The CDR3 DNA follows: TGTGCCAGCAGTACCGGACCGACTTACGAGCAGTACGTC.

This clonotype came up a few times. This chain joins TRBV7-2 and TRBJ1-2; D gene ambiguous. The V end lost 0 bases, the J end lost 0 bases, and 8 bases lay between the germline ends. The germline gives CDR1 SGHTA, CDR2 FQGNSA. The CDR3 sequence is 15 residues long. The CDR3 spells CASSLASSTNYGYTF. The CDR3 coding sequence is TGTGCCAGCAGCTTAGCTTCCAGTACTAACTATGGCTACACCTTC. The full variable domain, its missing parts supplied by reference TRBV7-2 and TRBJ1-2, is GAGVSQSPSNKVTEKGKDVELRCDPISGHTALYWYRQSLGQGLEFLIYFQGNSAPDKSGLPSDRFSAERTGGSVSTLTIQRTQQEDSAVYLCASSLASSTNYGYTFGSGTRLTVV.

The chain links TRBV15 to TRBJ1-5, with D possibly matching TRBD1 (6 bases). This CDR3 contains 15 residues. Germline V CDR1 and CDR2: LNHNV, YYDKDF (reference sequence). The V end was cut by 0 bases, the J end by 5 bases, with 11 bases between. The DNA of the CDR3 is TGTGCCACCAGCAGAGATAAGCGGACAGATCAGCCCCAGCATTTT. It specifies CATSRDKRTDQPQHF.

CDR3 nucleotide sequence: TGTGCCAGCAGTTTTGAAGCTAGCGGGAGGGATGAGCAGTTCTTC. Protein sequence: CASSFEASGRDEQFF. V and J are TRBV27 and TRBJ2-1; 12 bases fit TRBD2. CDR1 and CDR2 from the germline V gene are MNHEY and SMNVEV (reference sequence). V lost 3 bases and J lost 8; bases outside the gene matches: 5. CDR3 length equals 15 residues.

This chain links TRBV5-1 with TRBJ2-7; D uncertain. This CDR3 region has 13 residues. Germline CDR1 reads SGHRS; CDR2 reads YFSETQ. Deletions cut 0 bases from V and 2 bases from J, with 6 bases between. Here the CDR3 reads CASSLEPTYEQYV. The CDR3 DNA follows: TGCGCCAGCAGCTTGGAACCGACCTACGAGCAGTACGTC.

This rearrangement joins TRBV12-3 or TRBV12-4 to TRBJ1-1; D remains unclear. V was shortened by 4 bases and J by 0 bases, with 6 bases between the two germline ends. The CDR3 runs to 13 residues. DNA of the CDR3: TGTGCCAGCAGTTCTCGTATGAACACTGAAGCTTTCTTT. Translation gives CASSSRMNTEAFF.

V gene TRBV11-2 combines with J gene TRBJ2-3; TRBD2 agrees at 11 bases. CDR1 and CDR2 (germline): SGHAT, FQNNGV. The ends lost 2 bases at V and 7 bases at J; junction bases unmatched: 8. The CDR3 is 16 residues long. The CDR3 DNA reads TGTGCCAGCAGCTTAAGTCTAGCGGGAGGATGGTATACGCAGTATTTT. Amino acid sequence: CASSLSLAGGWYTQYF. The variable domain in full, with the rest retrieved from reference TRBV11-2 and TRBJ2-3, is EAGVAQSPRYKIIEKRQSVAFWCNPISGHATLYWYQQILGQGPKLLIQFQNNGVVDDSQLPKDRFSAERLKGVDSTLKIQPAKLEDSAVYLCASSLSLAGGWYTQYFGPGTRLTVL.

This clonotype has a handful of counts. This rearrangement joins TRBV6-2 or TRBV6-3 to TRBJ2-5; D call uncertain. The germline V and J ends were trimmed by 7 bases and 7 bases, with 19 bases remaining between them. Germline CDR1 and CDR2: MNHEY and SVGEGT. This CDR3 contains 14 residues. CDR3 in amino acids: CASTYSRPPRTQYF. The CDR3 coding sequence is TGTGCCAGCACCTATTCTCGGCCCCCAAGGACCCAGTACTTC.

CDR3 amino acids: CASKQPTNYGYTF. CDR3 in DNA: TGTGCCAGCAAACAGCCAACTAACTATGGCTACACCTTC. The rearrangement links TRBV6-8 to TRBJ1-2; no firm D call. V was trimmed by 7 bases and J by 0 bases, leaving 9 bases between them. Germline lookup yields CDR1 MNHGY and CDR2 SAAAGT. The CDR3 covers 13 residues.

This clonotype was seen at least ten times. The chain links TRBV7-8 to TRBJ2-2, with D tentatively TRBD1 (5 bases). Germline-derived CDR1 and CDR2 are SGHVS and FQNEAQ. V gave up 4 bases and J gave up 5 bases, with 11 bases separating them. The CDR3 is 14 amino acids. CDR3: CASSSQGETGELFF. The DNA of the CDR3 is TGTGCCAGCAGCTCCCAAGGGGAAACCGGGGAGCTGTTTTTT.

The chain joins TRBV6-5 to TRBJ2-1; 14 positions match TRBD2. J lost 9 bases, V lost 6 bases, and 7 bases had no gene match. The CDR3 loop spans 15 amino acids. Germline CDR1 reads MNHEY; CDR2 reads SVGAGI. CDR3: CASRLGLAGVGEQFF. The DNA of the CDR3 is TGTGCCAGCAGACTGGGACTAGCGGGAGTGGGTGAGCAGTTCTTC.

This clonotype came up many times. The J gene is TRBJ1-5, the V gene TRBV6-1, with D possibly being TRBD1 (5 bases). V lost 6 bases to trimming and J lost 11 bases, with 20 bases between them. This CDR3 spans 14 amino acids. In germline, CDR1 is MNHNS, CDR2 SASEGT. The CDR3, as DNA: TGTGCCAGCAGGTTCACAGGACCCCAAAAGGCCCAGCATTTT. This codes for CASRFTGPQKAQHF.

This clonotype was found once. V usage is TRBV5-1 and J usage is TRBJ2-7; 8 bases are a match to TRBD2. The CDR3 runs 15 residues. V lost 0 bases to trimming and J lost 2 bases; unmatched junction nucleotides: 4. Germline CDR1 SGHRS, CDR2 YFSETQ. The CDR3 region is CASSLDTSGTYEQYF. CDR3 bases: TGCGCCAGCAGCTTGGATACTAGCGGTACCTACGAGCAGTACTTC.

This clonotype has just a few counts. The chain has TRBV13 and TRBJ1-2, with 8 bases that match TRBD1. The germline CDR1 and CDR2 sequences are PRHDT and FYEKMQ (reference sequence). The CDR3 length is 13 residues. The V gene end was trimmed by 5 bases and the J gene end by 8 bases; junction bases not matched to a gene: 7. In DNA, the CDR3 is TGTGCCAGCAGCCCAGGACAGGGTATGGGCTACACCTTC. This encodes CASSPGQGMGYTF.

There are a few counts of this clonotype. The genes are TRBV7-9 and TRBJ2-3; 7 bases are shared with TRBD1. CDR3 size: 14 residues. Trimming cost V 3 bases and J 4 bases; bases outside gene matches: 4. Germline lookup yields CDR1 SEHNR and CDR2 FQNEAQ (reference sequence). The DNA for the CDR3 is TGTGCCAGCAGCTTTTATACAGGGGCAGATACGCAGTATTTT. Translation: CASSFYTGADTQYF.

This sequence joins TRBV6-2 or TRBV6-3 and TRBJ2-1; 9 positions match TRBD2. Germline V gene sequence: CDR1 MNHEY, CDR2 SVGEGT. This CDR3 is 14 amino acids long. J was trimmed by 7 bases and V by 5 bases; bases with no gene match: 6. In DNA, the CDR3 is TGTGCCAGCAGTAATAGCGGGAGTTGGAATGAGCAGTTCTTC. Encoded protein: CASSNSGSWNEQFF.

A note on this clonotype: This sequence may be a read error, since a much larger clone differs from it by one base. This chain uses TRBV7-7 with TRBJ2-5; D gene ambiguous. Per the germline V gene, CDR1 is SSHAT and CDR2 is FNYEAQ (reference sequence). The length of the CDR3 is 13 residues. CDR3 nucleotide sequence: TGTGCCAGCAGCTTGACGTACCAAGACACCCAGTACTTC. It is translated as CASSLTYQDTQYF.

V usage is TRBV4-3 and J usage is TRBJ2-3; possibly TRBD2 for D (5 bases). The CDR3 loop spans 16 amino acids. The V end was cut by 0 bases, the J end by 0 bases, with 10 bases between. From germline, CDR1 is LGHNA and CDR2 YSLEER. Written as DNA, the CDR3 is TGCGCCAGCAGCCAAGAGGGCGGCGGGAGCACAGATACGCAGTATTTT. As protein: CASSQEGGGSTDTQYF.

The sample holds many counts of this clonotype. The CDR3 is CASSLAYAIYNYGYTF. In nucleotides, the CDR3 is TGTGCCAGCAGCTTAGCTTACGCGATATACAACTATGGCTACACCTTC. The gene calls are TRBV7-8 and TRBJ1-2; D gene uncertain. CDR1 is SGHVS and CDR2 is FQNEAQ in the germline V gene. Between the trimmed V and J ends, which lost 0 bases and 2 bases, there was a span of 13 bases. The CDR3 contains 16 residues.

This clonotype occurred a few times. V usage is TRBV24-1 and J usage is TRBJ1-5, with TRBD1 matching over 12 bases. Looked up from germline, CDR1 is KGHDR and CDR2 is SFDVKD. The CDR3 has 18 residues. V was clipped by 4 bases and J by 0 bases; unmatched bases: 6. The chain's CDR3 is CATSEAGTGGNSNQPQHF. CDR3 in DNA: TGTGCCACCAGTGAGGCCGGGACAGGGGGCAATAGCAATCAGCCCCAGCATTTT.

This clonotype was recorded a few times. The J gene is TRBJ2-3, the V gene TRBV24-1; the D gene is possibly TRBD1 (6 bases). This CDR3 is 16 amino acids long. Germline CDR1 reads KGHDR; CDR2 reads SFDVKD. Between the trimmed V and J ends, which lost 3 bases and 5 bases, there was a span of 17 bases. In DNA form, the CDR3 reads TGTGCCACCAGTGATCCCAGGGGAGTCGATCAAGATACGCAGTATTTT. This encodes CATSDPRGVDQDTQYF.